Each of the 6 T cell receptor beta chains below was sequenced from the same sample in a study of blood T cell repertoires in COVID-19. Only in-frame clones appear in the TCRdb table, and some are missing; sequencing was by immunoSEQ multiplex PCR. The table lists about 110,000 clones, more than 80% of them singletons. Sequenced: peripheral blood. The receptors stem from an older woman with COVID-19, enrolled during active disease.

The CDR3 nucleotides are TGTGCCAGCTCGCCAAGCGTCCGGACAGGGGGGCAAGAGACCCAGTACTTC. The encoded protein is CASSPSVRTGGQETQYF. This chain links TRBV18 with TRBJ2-5, with 10 bases matching TRBD1. The CDR3 has 17 amino acids. V shed 6 bases and J 2 bases; nucleotides not matched to a gene: 12. CDR1 and CDR2 from the germline V gene are KGHSH and LQKENI.

The rearrangement links TRBV7-3 to TRBJ1-6; D possibly corresponds to TRBD1 (6 bases). Germline CDR1 SGHTA, CDR2 FQGTGA. Trimming took off 1 base at V and 7 bases at J, with 11 bases between the two ends. This CDR3 contains 15 residues. The CDR3 sequence is CASSLIGRGNSPLHF. The CDR3 DNA is TGTGCCAGCAGCTTAATCGGAAGGGGGAATTCACCCCTCCACTTT.

CDR3 DNA: TGTGCCATCAGTTCGGCAGGGGGGTTTAACACTGAAGCTTTCTTT. Translating gives CAISSAGGFNTEAFF. V gene TRBV10-3 combines with J gene TRBJ1-1, with 7 bases aligning to TRBD1. This CDR3 region has 15 residues. V trimming: 5 bases; J trimming: 2 bases; junction bases outside the gene matches: 8. CDR1 and CDR2 from the germline V gene are ENHRY and SYGVKD.

The chain recombines TRBV6-5 with TRBJ2-1; D gene ambiguous. V lost 0 bases and J lost 8, with 11 bases in between. CDR3 length: 14 residues. Germline V gene lookup returns CDR1 MNHEY and CDR2 SVGAGI. The CDR3, as DNA: TGTGCCAGCAGTTACTCGATAGTCGGGTATGAGCAGTTCTTC. It translates to CASSYSIVGYEQFF.

The chain uses TRBV5-1 and TRBJ2-2; 7 bases line up with TRBD1. With V trimmed by 5 bases and J by 1 base, 5 bases remained unmatched. The CDR3 is 15 residues long. The germline V gene has CDR1 SGHRS and CDR2 YFSETQ. The CDR3 protein is CASSFRTGNTGELFF. CDR3 coding DNA: TGCGCCAGCAGTTTCCGGACAGGGAACACCGGGGAGCTGTTTTTT.

The J gene is TRBJ1-1, the V gene TRBV9, with TRBD1 matching over 7 bases. This CDR3 contains 14 residues. The germline V gene has CDR1 SGDLS and CDR2 YYNGEE. V lost 3 bases and J lost 1; bases outside the gene matches: 3. Here the CDR3 reads CASSAQGGNTEAFF. The DNA of the CDR3 is TGTGCCAGCAGCGCTCAGGGGGGGAACACTGAAGCTTTCTTT.